A selection of T cell receptor beta chains follows, all from one sample in a study of T-cell reconstitution after alpha-beta-depleted transplantation in children. TCRdb ran MiXCR on the PCR reads and lists one entry per CDR3 protein. Among approximately 200,000 distinct CDR3 sequences listed, 6.3% were seen once. The specimen comprised PBMCs, sampled before TCRalphabeta/CD19-depleted stem cell transplant. The receptors shown here come from a girl under two years old with combined immunodeficiency, due to receive a stem cell transplant. Each CDR3 is given with its conserved first and last residue. The D gene is left open where the match is weak. Size is stated for part of the rows, as once, few or many counts, or as a class when the clone is expanded.

cdr3_length: 18
v_call: TRBV21-1
j_call: TRBJ2-2
d_call: -
clone_size: many
cdr3_aa: CASSKGTNMGTGTGELFF
cdr3_nt: TGTGCCAGCAGCAAAGGGACCAATATGGGTACCGGAACCGGGGAGCTGTTTTTT

cdr3_length: 12
v_call: TRBV9
j_call: TRBJ2-5
d_call: -
clone_size: many
cdr3_aa: CASSVGSGALYF
cdr3_nt: -

cdr3_length: 13
v_call: TRBV20-1
j_call: TRBJ2-1
d_call: -
clone_size: -
cdr3_aa: CSAERVRDNEQFF
cdr3_nt: TGCAGTGCGGAGCGGGTTCGGGACAATGAGCAGTTCTTC

cdr3_length: 13
v_call: TRBV19
j_call: TRBJ1-1
d_call: -
clone_size: many
cdr3_aa: CASSITVNTEAFF
cdr3_nt: TGTGCCAGTAGTATAACGGTGAACACTGAAGCTTTCTTT

cdr3_length: 18
v_call: TRBV3-1
j_call: TRBJ1-1
d_call: TRBD1
clone_size: -
cdr3_aa: CAISIPGTGTLGDTEAYF
cdr3_nt: TGTGCCATCAGTATCCCGGGGACAGGGACCTTGGGGGACACTGAAGCTTACTTT

cdr3_length: 16
v_call: TRBV27
j_call: TRBJ2-1
d_call: -
clone_size: many
cdr3_aa: CASSFAGRLGYNEQFF
cdr3_nt: TGTGCCAGCAGTTTCGCAGGGAGGCTTGGCTACAATGAGCAGTTCTTC

cdr3_length: 16
v_call: TRBV3-1
j_call: TRBJ2-1
d_call: -
clone_size: -
cdr3_aa: CASSQAQLENYNEQFF
cdr3_nt: TGTGCCAGCAGCCAAGCCCAACTGGAGAACTACAATGAGCAGTTCTTC

cdr3_length: 13
v_call: TRBV20-1
j_call: TRBJ2-3
d_call: -
clone_size: many
cdr3_aa: CSALGLNTDTQYF
cdr3_nt: TGCAGTGCTCTCGGACTTAACACAGATACGCAGTATTTT

cdr3_length: 14
v_call: TRBV24-1
j_call: TRBJ1-6
d_call: -
clone_size: many
cdr3_aa: CATSEGQANSPLHF
cdr3_nt: TGTGCCACCAGTGAAGGGCAGGCTAATTCACCCCTCCACTTT

cdr3_length: 14
v_call: TRBV7-9
j_call: TRBJ1-5
d_call: TRBD1
clone_size: few
cdr3_aa: CASSFATGNQPQHF
cdr3_nt: TGTGCCAGCAGCTTCGCGACAGGGAATCAGCCCCAGCATTTT

cdr3_length: 15
v_call: TRBV24-1
j_call: TRBJ2-5
d_call: TRBD1
clone_size: -
cdr3_aa: CATSGWTGIQETQYF
cdr3_nt: TGTGCCACCAGTGGTTGGACAGGTATACAAGAGACCCAGTACTTC

cdr3_length: 13
v_call: TRBV29-1
j_call: TRBJ2-7
d_call: TRBD2
clone_size: many
cdr3_aa: CSVSGGTSYEQYF
cdr3_nt: TGCAGCGTTAGCGGGGGGACCTCCTACGAGCAGTACTTC